The 3 T cell receptor beta chains below come from one sample, sequenced in a study of T cells in Graves' hyperthyroidism and ophthalmopathy. Amplification yielded TCR beta CDR3 regions, with RNA transcripts as the source. TCR CDR3 regions were first amplified by RT-PCR with HTBI primers. MiXCR was run by TCRdb on the multiplex PCR reads, yielding one entry per CDR3 protein. The repertoire holds about 290,000 distinct CDR3 sequences, roughly 13% seen once, with approximately 7.8% in the top ten. Sequenced: blood. The source is a woman in her twenties or thirties with Graves' hyperthyroidism that later progressed to Graves' ophthalmopathy.

This clonotype was recorded a few times. This chain uses TRBV4-1 with TRBJ2-7; maybe TRBD2 (6 bases). The CDR3 contains 15 residues. Germline V gene data show CDR1 as MGHRA and CDR2 as YSYEKL. Between the trimmed V and J ends, which lost 3 bases and 3 bases, there was a span of 15 bases. The CDR3 loop reads CASSHPTAGLYEQYF. In nucleotides, the CDR3 is TGCGCCAGCAGCCACCCCACGGCGGGACTCTACGAGCAGTACTTC.

On this clonotype: Since a much larger clone is just one base distant, this may be a read error. The chain uses TRBV7-8 and TRBJ2-2; TRBD2 is a possible D gene (6 bases). CDR3 length equals 15 residues. The V gene's germline CDR1 is SGHVS and CDR2 FQNEAQ. The DNA for the CDR3 is TGTGCCAGCAGCTTAGGGAGGGTGAACACCGGGGAGCTGCTTTTT. It is translated as CASSLGRVNTGELLF.

The chain recombines TRBV11-2 with TRBJ1-6; D not resolved. V was clipped by 0 bases and J by 2 bases, with 5 bases between them. The CDR3 has 15 amino acids. Germline CDR1 reads SGHAT; CDR2 reads FQNNGV. This CDR3 is CASSLEAPYNSPLHF. The CDR3 DNA reads as TGTGCCAGCAGCTTAGAGGCTCCCTATAATTCACCCCTCCACTTT.